A selection of T cell receptor beta chains follows, all from one sample in a study of blood T cell repertoires in COVID-19. The table came from immunoSEQ multiplex PCR; TCRdb's copy has only in-frame clones and leaves some out. The data show roughly 110,000 clones, around 80% seen once. The sample was peripheral blood. Source of these receptors: a woman in her 70s with acute or convalescent COVID-19. CDR3s include the opening cysteine and the closing phenylalanine or tryptophan.

TRBJ1-1	TRBV28	CATSGRGLANTEAFF
TRBJ2-1	TRBV7-3	CASSLGPSGIAEQFF
TRBJ1-1	TRBV9	CASSVLGGTEAFF
TRBJ1-6	TRBV7-9	CASSPGQGFNSPLHF
TRBJ2-7	TRBV19	CASSITGQPSYEQYF
TRBJ1-6	TRBV3-1/TRBV3-2	CASSHRTDNSPLHF
TRBJ2-2	TRBV5-3	CARSPGTGDTGELFF
TRBJ1-2	TRBV15	CATSRDLADNYGYTF
TRBJ2-2	TRBV5-4	CASSRGGRGTGELFF
TRBJ2-3	TRBV7-6	CASSLATGLAADTQYF
TRBJ1-4	TRBV5-8	CASSPGGGYDEKLFF
TRBJ1-2	TRBV30	CAWSVRGAQIYGYTF
TRBJ2-1	TRBV7-8	CASSLSPSAPHNEQFF
TRBJ2-1	TRBV5-6	CASSRSLAIHNEQFF
TRBJ1-1	TRBV3-1/TRBV3-2	CASSQGQGPNTEAFF